This T cell receptor (beta chain) was sequenced for a study of CD8 T cells in ankylosing spondylitis. Findings and limits, study-wide: Within ankylosing spondylitis blood, a TCR beta motif made up of roughly eight highly homologous variants appeared to be characteristic. Disease-associated clones were reportedly significantly overrepresented in matched ankylosing spondylitis synovial fluid. Disease-linked clones bore a CD8+ phenotype, appearing relatively rarely in peripheral blood.

Comment on this clonotype: As yet, its antigen is unknown.

Quantitative 5'-RACE with molecular barcodes produced the TCR beta libraries. TCRdb analysed the 5' RACE reads with MiXCR anew, one entry per CDR3 protein. Of 390,000 or so distinct CDR3 sequences listed, 20% to 25% are singletons. The sequenced material came from blood, either unsorted or a sorted T cell fraction (not recorded which). The origin of this receptor is a male donor with ankylosing spondylitis.

This chain's CDR3 is CSARNPTSGWGNEQFF. CDR3 nucleotides: TGCAGTGCTAGAAACCCGACTAGCGGGTGGGGGAATGAGCAGTTCTTC. This rearrangement joins TRBV20-1 to TRBJ2-1; TRBD2 agrees at 10 bases. Trimming removed 2 bases from V and 7 bases from J; junction bases left unmatched: 11. CDR3 length: 16 amino acids. The germline V gene has CDR1 DFQATT and CDR2 SNEGSKA (reference sequence).